The following is a TCR beta chain sequence with its context. Its antigen has not been determined. Base qualities are not recorded, but no much larger clone differs from it by a single base. This specimen belongs to a study of shared clonotypes between healthy human individuals (dated by TCRdb to the early 2020s). Looking at the study overall: Three men and a couple of women, aged 18 to 49 years, made up the cohort. For each donor, CD4 naive and CD4 memory were each run on three plates, CD8 naive on two plates, and CD8 memory on one plate. To estimate repertoire size and how much clonotypes are shared between individuals, the study performed deep sequencing of blood TCR repertoires from roughly five healthy adults. Per donor, leukapheresis produced somewhere between about 0.94 and 9.5 billion PBMCs. To increase sequencing depth and limit assay-specific biases, different laboratories used diverse techniques to prepare libraries and sequence TCR repertoires.

TCR CDR3 regions were amplified from genomic DNA by multiplex PCR using the deep immunoSEQ assay. Genomic DNA extracted from each cell subset was distributed evenly over all wells of several immunoSEQ 96-well plates, and each plate served as one replicate. For sorted subsets, around 200 ng genomic DNA, equal to 25,000 to 35,000 T cell genomes, was loaded into each replicate PCR. Purified libraries were quantified with a Qubit 3.0 fluorometer, sized on a Bioanalyzer 2100, and re-quantified with the KAPA Library Quantification kit. Every immunoSEQ 96-well plate was sequenced on a dedicated single-read 150-cycle Illumina NextSeq 550 flow cell. The paper's processing steps were these. Because the immunoSEQ output included only junctional sequences and no quality scores, the filtering could not be the same as the filtering used for full-length reads. Sequences were annotated with PyIR, a Python wrapper for IgBLAST v1.9, using IMGT germline references to assign V/J genes and CDR3. Reads were removed for weak V/J assignments (E-value above 1e-6), missing CDR3, stop codons, out-of-frame junctions, or ambiguous translated residues. V3J clonotypes were defined as sequences sharing the same inferred V gene, J gene, and CDR3 amino acid sequence. To compute the percentage overlap between repertoires, the number of shared unique clonotypes was divided by the size of the smaller repertoire. Richness of each repertoire was evaluated using RTK rarefaction, the Chao1 estimator, and Recon v2.1 estimates of unobserved clonotypes. For all TCRbeta clonotypes obtained by the gDNA method from a handful of donors, generation probabilities were computed with OLGA. TCRdb mirrors the immuneACCESS table, restricted to in-frame sequences. Some clones are absent from its copies; in checked studies, under half trace to an unresolved V gene, and the reason for the others is unknown. Clone size and the V and J calls come from that table; the DNA yielded D and trimming. The sample data list some 2,500,000 clones, and 93% of these were observed just once. About 0.39% of the sample goes to the ten largest clones.

Healthy HIV-negative adults with no recently reported acute infections or vaccinations were included as donors. Every donor was a Caucasian adult residing in Nashville, Tennessee, USA. CD4+ T cells were enriched by magnetic negative selection; naive cells were then positively selected on CD45RA, and the negative fraction formed the memory subset. Blood was collected by leukapheresis, and PBMCs were isolated by Ficoll-Histopaque density gradient centrifugation and then cryopreserved in liquid nitrogen vapor phase. Analytical flow cytometry was used to check the purity and quantity of every magnetically sorted T cell population. Genomic DNA was isolated from every sorted fraction and measured by UV absorbance on a Nanodrop 2000c. Per the germline V gene, SGDLS is the CDR1 and YYNGEE is the CDR2. CDR3 length: 16 amino acids, cysteine to phenylalanine. The only DNA kept is the CDR3, 48 bases in frame from the first base. The junction carries 11 bases between V and J, which are trimmed by 0 bases and 1 base respectively.

General study outcomes and caveats: Compared with non-shared clonotypes, the clonotypes found in all four sorted-subset donors had higher generation probabilities. When several donors were compared, the shared fraction of clonotypes was around 5.1% for naive CD4, roughly 3.4% for naive CD8, more than 2% for memory CD4, and roughly 0.4% for memory CD8. Based on pairwise subsampling, the degree of clonotype sharing among donors was expected to be affected by sequencing depth. Because the study included a small number of donors, the genetic and exposure-history diversity represented was limited. Even with the large sequencing depth, rarefaction of the sorted-subset datasets indicated that sequencing was incomplete. Naive subsets generally had larger estimated clonotype richness than memory subsets. Only blood was sampled, and tissue TCR repertoires likely differ from those in blood.

The sequence joins TRBV9 to TRBJ2-1; TRBD2 is a weak D gene call, 7 bases matching. Sequences were obtained from naive CD4+ T cells from PBMCs. In the paper's terms, the cell subset or site label means: CD45RA+ positively selected. This TCR was sampled from a man aged 18 to 29 in good health. Some clones in this sample may be carry-over from other donors' samples. The bases read TGTGCCAGCAGCGTAGTAGGGGGAGGGTCCTACAATGAGCAGTTCTTC. Protein translation: CASSVVGGGSYNEQFF.